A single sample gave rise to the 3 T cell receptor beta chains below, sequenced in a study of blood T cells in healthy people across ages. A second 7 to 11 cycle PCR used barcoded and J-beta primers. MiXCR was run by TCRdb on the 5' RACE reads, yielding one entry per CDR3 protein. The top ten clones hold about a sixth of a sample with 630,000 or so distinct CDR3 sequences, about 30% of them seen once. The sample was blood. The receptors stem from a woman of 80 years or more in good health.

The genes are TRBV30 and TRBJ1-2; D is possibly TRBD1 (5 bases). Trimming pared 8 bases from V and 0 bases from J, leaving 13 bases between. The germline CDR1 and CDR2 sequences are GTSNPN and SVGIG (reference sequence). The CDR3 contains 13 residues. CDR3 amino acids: CALQRGANYGYTF. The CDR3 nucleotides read TGTGCCCTCCAGAGGGGAGCTAACTATGGCTACACCTTC. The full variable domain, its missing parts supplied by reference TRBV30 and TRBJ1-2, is SQTIHQWPATLVQPVGSPLSLECTVEGTSNPNLYWYRQAAGRGLQLLFYSVGIGQISSEVPQNLSASRPQDRQFILSSKKLLLSDSGFYLCALQRGANYGYTFGSGTRLTVV.

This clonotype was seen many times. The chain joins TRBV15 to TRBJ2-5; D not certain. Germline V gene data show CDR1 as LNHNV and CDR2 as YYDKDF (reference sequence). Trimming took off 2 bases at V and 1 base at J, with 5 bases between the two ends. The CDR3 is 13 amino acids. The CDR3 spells CATSRSPQETQYF. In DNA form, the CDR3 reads TGTGCCACCAGCAGAAGCCCCCAAGAGACCCAGTACTTC.

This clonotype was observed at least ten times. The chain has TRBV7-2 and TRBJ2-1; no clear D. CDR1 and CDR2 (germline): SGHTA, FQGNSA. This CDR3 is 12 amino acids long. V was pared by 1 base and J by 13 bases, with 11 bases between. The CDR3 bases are TGTGCCAGCAGCTTAGAGGGCTGGGTACAGTTCTTC. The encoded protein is CASSLEGWVQFF.